What follows describes a single T cell receptor beta chain. This entry is derived from a study of cytomegalovirus exposure and HLA in healthy donors. The protocol was immunoSEQ multiplex PCR, while the TCRdb copy is restricted to in-frame clones and leaves out a portion. Counted here are about 260,000 clones, roughly 88% occurring once; the ten biggest clones make up 2.5% to 3.5%. Germline V gene data show CDR1 as LGHNT and CDR2 as FRNRAP. V shed 0 bases and J 6 bases; nucleotides not matched to a gene: 11. The CDR3 covers 18 residues. Sequenced material: PBMCs. This clonotype was obtained from a woman in her twenties or thirties in good health and CMV-seronegative. The chain uses TRBV12-5 and TRBJ2-7, with 13 nucleotides matching TRBD2. The CDR3 bases are TGTGCTAGTGGTTTGGTACTCGGGACTAGCGGGAAAGGGTCCGAGCAGTACTTC. The encoded protein is CASGLVLGTSGKGSEQYF.